Below, 20 T cell receptor beta chains from the same sample are listed, as sequenced in a study of cytomegalovirus exposure and HLA in healthy donors. The PCR was carried out with 60 Vbeta primers and 13 Jbeta primers. Using immunoSEQ multiplex PCR, the repertoire was profiled, and TCRdb retains in-frame clones only, with some absent. The sample has approximately 170,000 clones, roughly 80% seen once. Material: PBMCs. Receptor source: a male donor in good health and CMV-seronegative.

This chain links TRBV5-1 with TRBJ2-3, with 8 bases that match TRBD2. The CDR3 covers 15 residues. Germline trimming cut 5 bases from V and 2 bases from J; bases unmatched to any gene: 7. Looked up from germline, CDR1 is SGHRS and CDR2 is YFSETQ. The CDR3 here is CASRPGLVITDTQYF. The CDR3 DNA follows: TGCGCCAGCAGGCCGGGACTAGTCATCACAGATACGCAGTATTTT.

The chain employs TRBV4-2 and TRBJ2-1; D unresolved. Germline V gene data show CDR1 as LGHNA and CDR2 as YNFKEQ. There are 13 residues in the CDR3. V shed 4 bases and J shed 6 bases, with 10 bases lying between them. CDR3 protein: CASSPDSVNEQFF. Written as DNA, the CDR3 is TGTGCCAGCAGCCCAGACTCCGTCAATGAGCAGTTCTTC.

The chain is built from TRBV7-2 and TRBJ1-2; D possibly corresponds to TRBD1 (5 bases). This CDR3 is 15 amino acids long. Per the germline V gene, CDR1 is SGHTA and CDR2 is FQGNSA. The V and J ends lost 0 bases and 2 bases respectively, with 10 bases between them. CDR3 region: CASSLAGPGNYGYTF. The CDR3 DNA reads TGTGCCAGCAGCTTAGCGGGGCCCGGGAACTATGGCTACACCTTC.

The gene calls are TRBV19 and TRBJ2-7; 8 nucleotides line up with TRBD1. This CDR3 contains 15 residues. CDR1 is LNHDA and CDR2 is SQIVND in the germline V gene (reference sequence). V was pared by 6 bases and J by 1 base, with 8 bases of the junction left unmatched. This CDR3 is CASRSQGAGSYEQYF. The CDR3 nucleotides are TGTGCCAGTAGATCGCAGGGGGCTGGTTCCTACGAGCAGTACTTC.

A few counts support this clone. V usage is TRBV4-1 and J usage is TRBJ2-7; the match to TRBD2 covers 10 bases. This CDR3 contains 15 residues. CDR1 and CDR2 from the germline V gene are MGHRA and YSYEKL. The junction had 8 bases not matched to a gene; V was cut back by 5 bases and J by 4 bases. CDR3 in amino acids: CASSNIPSGSYEQYF. The CDR3 region has the DNA TGCGCCAGCAGCAACATACCTAGCGGGAGTTACGAGCAGTACTTC.

The chain joins TRBV5-1 to TRBJ2-3, with 7 nucleotides matching TRBD2. Germline values: CDR1 SGHRS, CDR2 YFSETQ. V was pared by 5 bases and J by 3 bases, with 12 bases of the junction left unmatched. This CDR3 contains 16 residues. In nucleotides, the CDR3 is TGCGCCAGCAGTCAACACCGGGACGGGAGGACAGATACGCAGTATTTT. Its translation: CASSQHRDGRTDTQYF.

This clone was recorded only once. The chain recombines TRBV18 with TRBJ1-2; D may be TRBD1 (6 bases). The CDR3 has 15 amino acids. Trimming removed 3 bases from V and 1 base from J, with 12 bases in between. Per germline, CDR1 KGHSH and CDR2 LQKENI. CDR3 sequence reads: CASSPRTDDNYGYTF. The CDR3 DNA sequence: TGTGCCAGCTCACCCAGGACAGACGATAACTATGGCTACACCTTC.

This clone was seen only once. The chain employs TRBV11-2 and TRBJ2-1; 7 bases are a match to TRBD1. The CDR3 consists of 14 residues. Germline V gene data show CDR1 as SGHAT and CDR2 as FQNNGV. With 3 bases clipped from V and 10 bases from J, the junction kept 9 bases outside the gene matches. The CDR3 region is CASSFLTGPGEQFF. The CDR3 DNA reads as TGTGCCAGCAGCTTTCTGACAGGGCCCGGGGAGCAGTTCTTC.

This clone was recorded only once. The chain has TRBV14 and TRBJ2-7, with D possibly matching TRBD2 (5 bases). The V and J ends lost 0 bases and 3 bases respectively, with 15 bases between them. Germline CDR1 and CDR2: SGHDN and FVKESK. The CDR3 has 16 amino acids. The CDR3: CASSQEVVRRIYEQYF. Written as DNA, the CDR3 is TGTGCCAGCAGCCAAGAGGTTGTACGGAGGATCTACGAGCAGTACTTC.

V and J are TRBV7-2 and TRBJ2-7; TRBD2 aligns across 7 bases. This CDR3 has 13 residues. Germline lookup yields CDR1 SGHTA and CDR2 FQGNSA. V lost 8 bases, J lost 4 bases, and 8 bases stayed unmatched. This chain's CDR3 is CASGSGGAYEQYF. DNA of the CDR3: TGTGCCAGCGGGTCGGGAGGCGCGTACGAGCAGTACTTC.

This clone was counted only a few times. This rearrangement joins TRBV6-5 to TRBJ1-1; D ambiguous. V dropped 8 bases and J dropped 8 bases, with 15 bases sitting between them. The CDR3 consists of 12 residues. The germline gives CDR1 MNHEY, CDR2 SVGAGI. The CDR3 loop is CASYRGRAEAFF. The CDR3 coding sequence is TGTGCCAGCTACCGCGGGCGGGCCGAAGCTTTCTTT.

The chain couples TRBV10-3 to TRBJ2-3; 16 bases fit TRBD2. J was trimmed by 5 bases and V by 6 bases; bases with no gene match: 5. The CDR3 is 16 amino acids. Germline assignment: CDR1 ENHRY and CDR2 SYGVKD. The CDR3 spells CAIRAGLAGGEDTQYF. The CDR3, as DNA: TGTGCCATCAGGGCGGGACTAGCGGGGGGGGAAGATACGCAGTATTTT.

This clone has only a few counts. The rearrangement uses TRBV5-1 and TRBJ1-5; D perhaps matches TRBD1 (6 bases). The CDR3 is 14 amino acids. The V end was cut by 6 bases, the J end by 2 bases, with 12 bases between. CDR1 is SGHRS and CDR2 is YFSETQ in the germline V gene. CDR3 protein: CASKRTVGNQPQHF. CDR3 nucleotides: TGCGCCAGCAAGAGGACAGTCGGCAATCAGCCCCAGCATTTT.

The chain joins TRBV28 to TRBJ1-4, with 7 bases that match TRBD1. The CDR3 is 13 amino acids. Germline V lookup: CDR1 MDHEN, CDR2 SYDVKM. Unmatched junction bases numbered 6, after V lost 7 bases and J lost 7 bases. The chain's CDR3 is CASTPGGGEKLFF. The CDR3 region has the DNA TGTGCCAGCACTCCAGGGGGTGGTGAAAAACTGTTTTTT.

This chain links TRBV30 with TRBJ1-6; perhaps TRBD1 as D (5 bases). CDR3 size: 10 residues. CDR1 and CDR2 from the germline V gene are GTSNPN and SVGIG (reference sequence). V lost 3 bases, J lost 14 bases, and 8 bases lay in between. CDR3 amino acids: CAWSQGTLHF. The CDR3 DNA is TGTGCCTGGAGCCAGGGTACCCTCCACTTT. Filled out from reference TRBV30 and TRBJ1-6, the complete variable domain reads SQTIHQWPATLVQPVGSPLSLECTVEGTSNPNLYWYRQAAGRGLQLLFYSVGIGQISSEVPQNLSASRPQDRQFILSSKKLLLSDSGFYLCAWSQGTLHFGNGTRLTVT.

This clone showed up just a few times. V usage is TRBV6-5 and J usage is TRBJ1-4; D remains unclear. V was pared by 2 bases and J by 5 bases, with 9 bases between. This CDR3 region has 14 residues. Germline V CDR1 and CDR2: MNHEY, SVGAGI. CDR3 in DNA: TGTGCCAGCAGTTACGCCCCGAGGAATGAAAAACTGTTTTTT. This encodes CASSYAPRNEKLFF.

This rearrangement joins TRBV18 to TRBJ2-3; D not resolved. The CDR3 loop spans 16 amino acids. The V gene lost 3 bases and the J gene lost 0 bases, with 13 bases spanning the gap. Germline values: CDR1 KGHSH, CDR2 LQKENI. CDR3 DNA: TGTGCCAGCTCACCCTGGGCCCCTGCTAGCACAGATACGCAGTATTTT. This translates into CASSPWAPASTDTQYF. The complete variable domain, with remaining parts taken from reference TRBV18 and TRBJ2-3, reads NAGVMQNPRHLVRRRGQEARLRCSPMKGHSHVYWYRQLPEEGLKFMVYLQKENIIDESGMPKERFSAEFPKEGPSILRIQQVVRGDSAAYFCASSPWAPASTDTQYFGPGTRLTVL.

The genes are TRBV28 and TRBJ2-5, with D possibly matching TRBD1 (6 bases). The CDR3 is made up of 17 amino acids. Germline V lookup: CDR1 MDHEN, CDR2 SYDVKM. V lost 3 bases and J 2 bases, leaving 19 bases between the germline ends. The CDR3 nucleotides read TGTGCCAGCAGTTTTCCCCGTACTGGACAGAAGCAAGAGACCCAGTACTTC. It is translated as CASSFPRTGQKQETQYF.

The J gene is TRBJ1-1, the V gene TRBV2; D is possibly TRBD1 (6 bases). Per the germline V gene, CDR1 is SNHLY and CDR2 is FYNNEI. The CDR3 runs to 14 residues. Trimming removed 7 bases at V and 7 bases at J, with 19 bases between. DNA for the CDR3: TGTGCCAGCAATCCTTCCAGGGGCGGAGGTGAAGCTTTCTTT. It specifies CASNPSRGGGEAFF. Based on the CDR3 plus reference TRBV2 and TRBJ1-1, the full variable domain is EPEVTQTPSHQVTQMGQEVILRCVPISNHLYFYWYRQILGQKVEFLVSFYNNEISEKSEIFDDQFSVERPDGSNFTLKIRSTKLEDSAMYFCASNPSRGGGEAFFGQGTRLTVV.

The chain carries TRBV9 and TRBJ2-1; possible D gene TRBD1, 5 bases. Germline CDR1 reads SGDLS; CDR2 reads YYNGEE. This CDR3 comprises 12 residues. V was pared by 0 bases and J by 8 bases, with 6 bases between. CDR3 DNA: TGTGCCAGCAGCGTAGGGGGCTATGAGCAGTTCTTC. It translates to CASSVGGYEQFF.